The 3 T cell receptor beta chains below all came from one sample that was sequenced in a study of blood T cell repertoires in COVID-19. Only in-frame clones appear in the TCRdb table, and some are missing; sequencing was by immunoSEQ multiplex PCR. Found here are about 260,000 clones, about 85% of them singletons; the top ten hold under 5.5%. Sequencing input: peripheral blood. The receptors originated from a man in his sixties with acute or convalescent COVID-19.

This chain links TRBV5-1 with TRBJ1-6; D is undetermined. There are 15 residues in the CDR3. Germline V lookup: CDR1 SGHRS, CDR2 YFSETQ. The V end lost 0 bases, the J end lost 4 bases, and 8 bases lay between the germline ends. CDR3: CASSLDSLYNSPLHF. As DNA, the CDR3 is TGCGCCAGCAGCTTGGACAGTCTTTATAATTCACCCCTCCACTTT.

The gene calls are TRBV18 and TRBJ1-4, with a possible D match to TRBD1 (6 bases). This CDR3 has 14 amino acids. Trimming took 4 bases from V and 1 from J, leaving 7 bases between them. Germline values: CDR1 KGHSH, CDR2 LQKENI. CDR3 DNA sequence: TGTGCCAGCTCACTACAGGGAACTAATGAAAAACTGTTTTTT. Protein: CASSLQGTNEKLFF. Using reference TRBV18 and TRBJ1-4 for the parts outside the CDR3, the full variable domain is NAGVMQNPRHLVRRRGQEARLRCSPMKGHSHVYWYRQLPEEGLKFMVYLQKENIIDESGMPKERFSAEFPKEGPSILRIQQVVRGDSAAYFCASSLQGTNEKLFFGSGTQLSVL.

V usage is TRBV4-1 and J usage is TRBJ1-2; TRBD1 aligns across 7 bases. The CDR3 runs to 12 residues. CDR1 and CDR2 (germline): MGHRA, YSYEKL. After removal of 6 bases from V and 8 bases from J, the junction contained 6 bases not matched to a gene. Written as DNA, the CDR3 is TGCGCCAGCAGTGGAGGGGGCCTGGGCTACACCTTC. It yields the protein CASSGGGLGYTF.